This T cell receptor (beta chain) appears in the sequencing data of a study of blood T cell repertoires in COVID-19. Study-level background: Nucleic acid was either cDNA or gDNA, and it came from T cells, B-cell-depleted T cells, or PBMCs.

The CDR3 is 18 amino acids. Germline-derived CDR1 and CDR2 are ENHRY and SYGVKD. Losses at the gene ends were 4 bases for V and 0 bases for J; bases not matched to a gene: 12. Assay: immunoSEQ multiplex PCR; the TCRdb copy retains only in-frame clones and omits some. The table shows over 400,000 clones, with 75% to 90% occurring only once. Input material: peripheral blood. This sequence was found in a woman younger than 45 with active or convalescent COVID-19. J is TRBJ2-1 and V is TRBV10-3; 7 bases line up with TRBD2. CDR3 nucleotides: TGTGCCATCAGTGGTACAGGTGTGCGGGAGAGCTCCTACAATGAGCAGTTCTTC. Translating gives CAISGTGVRESSYNEQFF.